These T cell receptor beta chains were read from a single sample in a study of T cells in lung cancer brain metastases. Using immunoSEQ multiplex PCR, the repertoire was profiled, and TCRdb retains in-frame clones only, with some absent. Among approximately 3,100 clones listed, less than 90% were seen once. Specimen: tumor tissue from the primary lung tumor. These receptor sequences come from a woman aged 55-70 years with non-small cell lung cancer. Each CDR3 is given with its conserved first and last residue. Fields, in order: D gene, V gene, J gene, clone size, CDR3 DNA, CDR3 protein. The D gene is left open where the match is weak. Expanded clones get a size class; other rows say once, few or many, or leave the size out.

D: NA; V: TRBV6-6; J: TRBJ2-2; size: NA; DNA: TGTGCCAGCAGTCCCCCAGGAGCGGTTACCGGGGAGCTGTTTTTT; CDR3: CASSPPGAVTGELFF
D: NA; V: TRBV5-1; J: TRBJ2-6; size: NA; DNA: TGCGCCAGCAGCTTGGGCTGGACGACCTCTGGGGCCAACGTCCTGACTTTC; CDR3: CASSLGWTTSGANVLTF
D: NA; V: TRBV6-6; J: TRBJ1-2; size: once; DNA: TGTGCCAGCAGTACCCTCAGCGGCTACACCTTC; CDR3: CASSTLSGYTF
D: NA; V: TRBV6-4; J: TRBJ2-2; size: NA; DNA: TGTGCCAGCAGAAACGGGCCAAACACCGGGGAGCTGTTTTTT; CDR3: CASRNGPNTGELFF
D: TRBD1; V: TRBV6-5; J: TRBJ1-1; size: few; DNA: TGTGCCAGCAGAAACAGGGGTGGCACTGAAGCTTTCTTT; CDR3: CASRNRGGTEAFF
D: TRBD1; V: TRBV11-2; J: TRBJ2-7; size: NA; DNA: TGTGCCAGCAGCCTAACCATGACAGGGTCCTACGAGCAGTACTTC; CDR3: CASSLTMTGSYEQYF
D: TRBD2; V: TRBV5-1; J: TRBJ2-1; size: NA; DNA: TGCGCCAGCATGGTGGGGGGGGAAACCTACAATGAGCAGTTCTTC; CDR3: CASMVGGETYNEQFF
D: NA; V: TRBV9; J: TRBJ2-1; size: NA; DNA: TGTGCCAGCAGCCCAGCGTCCCTAGCGACGAATGAGCAGTTCTTC; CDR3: CASSPASLATNEQFF
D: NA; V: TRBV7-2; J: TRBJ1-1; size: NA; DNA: TGTGCCAGCAGCTTAGTAAGCATGAACACTGAAGCTTTCTTT; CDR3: CASSLVSMNTEAFF
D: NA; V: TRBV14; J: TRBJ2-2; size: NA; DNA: TGTGCCAGCAGCCAAGGGGGGTCCTGGGGCCCCGGGGAGCTGTTTTTT; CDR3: CASSQGGSWGPGELFF
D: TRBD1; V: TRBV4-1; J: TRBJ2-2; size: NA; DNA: TGCGCCAGCTCCCCGGACAGGAGAATCGCCGGGGAGCTGTTTTTT; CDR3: CASSPDRRIAGELFF
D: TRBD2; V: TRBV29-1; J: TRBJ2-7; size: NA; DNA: TGCAGCGTTAGTGCGGGACTAACCTACGAGCAGTACTTC; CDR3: CSVSAGLTYEQYF
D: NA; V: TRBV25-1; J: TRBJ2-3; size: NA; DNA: TGTGCCAGCAGTGAGGGAAAGGGGGCGCAGTATTTT; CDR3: CASSEGKGAQYF
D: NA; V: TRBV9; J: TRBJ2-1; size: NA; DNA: TGTGCCAGCAGCGCGCAGGGGCTCGGAGGCGTTGAGCAGTTCTTC; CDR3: CASSAQGLGGVEQFF
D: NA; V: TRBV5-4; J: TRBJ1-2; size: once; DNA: TGTGCCAGCAGCTTGGTGGCAAACTATGGCTACACCTTC; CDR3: CASSLVANYGYTF
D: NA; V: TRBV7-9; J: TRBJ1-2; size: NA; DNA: TGTGCCAGCACCCCAGGCGCGGGGACCAACTATGGCTACACCTTC; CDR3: CASTPGAGTNYGYTF
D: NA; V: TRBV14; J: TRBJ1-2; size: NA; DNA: TGTGCCAGCAGCCAAGTCCTCCTCGGAGGCTACACCTTC; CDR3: CASSQVLLGGYTF
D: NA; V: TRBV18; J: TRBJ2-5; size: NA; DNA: TGTGCCAGCTCACCTCGGCTGGAGGCGGAGACCCAGTACTTC; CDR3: CASSPRLEAETQYF
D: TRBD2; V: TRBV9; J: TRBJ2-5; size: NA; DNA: TGTGCCAGTAGCGGGACTAGCCTCTTAGAGACCCAGTACTTC; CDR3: CASSGTSLLETQYF
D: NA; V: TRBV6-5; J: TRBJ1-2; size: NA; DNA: TGTGCCAGCAGTTACGACAGCAAAAACTATGGCTACACCTTC; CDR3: CASSYDSKNYGYTF
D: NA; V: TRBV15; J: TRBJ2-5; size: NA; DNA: TGTGCCACCAGCAGACTGGGAGAGACCCAGTACTTC; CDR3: CATSRLGETQYF
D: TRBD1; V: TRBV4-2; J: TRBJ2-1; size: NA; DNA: TGTGCCAGCAGCCCGGGACAGGGGATTCGGAATAAGCAGTTCTTC; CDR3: CASSPGQGIRNKQFF
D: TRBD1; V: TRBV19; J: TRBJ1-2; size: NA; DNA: TGTGCCAGTAGTATCGCCGGGACAGGGGCCGGAGGCTACACCTTC; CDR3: CASSIAGTGAGGYTF
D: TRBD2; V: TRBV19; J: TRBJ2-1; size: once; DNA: TGTGCCAGTAGTATTGGCGGGAGGGCCGTCAATGAGCAGTTCTTC; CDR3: CASSIGGRAVNEQFF
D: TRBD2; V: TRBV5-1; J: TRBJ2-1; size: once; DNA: TGCGCCAGCAGCTTGAGCGGGAGTACTTACAATGAGCAGTTCTTC; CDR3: CASSLSGSTYNEQFF
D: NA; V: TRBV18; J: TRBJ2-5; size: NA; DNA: TGTGCCAGCTCACCACAGTTTGCCCAAGAGACCCAGTACTTC; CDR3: CASSPQFAQETQYF
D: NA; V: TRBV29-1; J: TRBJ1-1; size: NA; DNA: TGCAGCGTTGAATGGTCGATTGAAGCTTTCTTT; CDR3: CSVEWSIEAFF
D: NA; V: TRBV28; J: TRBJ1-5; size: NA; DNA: TGTGCCAGCAGTTTACCGAGGGGGCCCCAGCATTTT; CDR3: CASSLPRGPQHF
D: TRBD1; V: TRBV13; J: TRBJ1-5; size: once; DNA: TGTGCCAGCAGCTTAGGGGGGACAGGGTATCAGCCCCAGCATTTT; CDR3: CASSLGGTGYQPQHF
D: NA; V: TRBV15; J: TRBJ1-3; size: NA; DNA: TGTGCCACCAGCAGAGATCGAGGTAGAAACACCATATATTTT; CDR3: CATSRDRGRNTIYF
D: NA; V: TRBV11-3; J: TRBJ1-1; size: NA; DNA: TGTGCCAGCAGCTTAGAAGGGTTGCTCGAAGCTTTCTTT; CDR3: CASSLEGLLEAFF
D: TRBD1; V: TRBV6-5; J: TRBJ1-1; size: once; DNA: TGTGCCAGCAGTTACTCCGGACAGGCAACTGAAGCTTTCTTT; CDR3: CASSYSGQATEAFF
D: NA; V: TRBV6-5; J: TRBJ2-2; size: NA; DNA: TGTGCCAGCAGATCCGGACCACGAGCCGGGGAGCTGTTTTTT; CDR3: CASRSGPRAGELFF
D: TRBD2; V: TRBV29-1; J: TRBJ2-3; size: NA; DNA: TGCAGCGTTCTCCGGGAGGAAGATACGCAGTATTTT; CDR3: CSVLREEDTQYF
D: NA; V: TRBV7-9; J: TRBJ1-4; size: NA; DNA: TGTGCCAGCAGCTCACCCACAGGCATTAATGAAAAACTGTTTTTT; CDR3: CASSSPTGINEKLFF
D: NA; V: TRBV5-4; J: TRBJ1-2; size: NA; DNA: TGTGCCAGCAACCCGGCAGGGGCCTATGGCTACACCTTC; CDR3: CASNPAGAYGYTF
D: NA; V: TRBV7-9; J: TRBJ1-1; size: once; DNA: TGTGCCAGCAGCTTAATGGGGACTGACAGAGATGAAGCTTTCTTT; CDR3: CASSLMGTDRDEAFF
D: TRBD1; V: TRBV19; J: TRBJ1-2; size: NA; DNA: TGTGCCAGTACAAGAACAGGGGGCGCGGGGAACTATGGCTACACCTTC; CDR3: CASTRTGGAGNYGYTF
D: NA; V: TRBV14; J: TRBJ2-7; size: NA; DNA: TGTGCCAGCAGCGTAGGGAGTCAGAGGCAGTACTTC; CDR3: CASSVGSQRQYF
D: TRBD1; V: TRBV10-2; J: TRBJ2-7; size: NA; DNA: TGCGCCAGCAGTGAAACACAGGACAGGGGAAAGGACGAGCAGTACTTC; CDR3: CASSETQDRGKDEQYF
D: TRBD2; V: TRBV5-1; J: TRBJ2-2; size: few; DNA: TGCGCCAGCAGCCCGGGGACTAGCTCGAACACCGGGGAGCTGTTTTTT; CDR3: CASSPGTSSNTGELFF
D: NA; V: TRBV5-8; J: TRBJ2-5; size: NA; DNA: TGTGCCAGCAGCTTATCGGCAGGGCGTAAGGCCCAGTACTTC; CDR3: CASSLSAGRKAQYF
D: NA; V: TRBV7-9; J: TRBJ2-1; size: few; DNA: TGTGCCAGCACCAAGACTAGTAATATGGCTGAGCAGTTCTTC; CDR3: CASTKTSNMAEQFF
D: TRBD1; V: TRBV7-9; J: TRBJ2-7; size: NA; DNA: TGTGCCAGCAGCCCCACGACAGGGAACAACGAGCAGTACTTC; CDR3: CASSPTTGNNEQYF
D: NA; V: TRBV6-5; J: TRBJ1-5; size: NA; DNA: TGTGCCAGCAGATGGGGGATCGGTCAGCCCCAGCATTTT; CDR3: CASRWGIGQPQHF
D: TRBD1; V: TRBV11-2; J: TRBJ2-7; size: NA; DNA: TGTGCCAGCAGCTCCGAGGACAGGGCGGTACACGAGCAGTACTTC; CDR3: CASSSEDRAVHEQYF
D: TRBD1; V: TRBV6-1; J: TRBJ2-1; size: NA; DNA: TGTGCCAGCAGTGCTAGGACAGGCGCGGGCGGTGAGCAGTTCTTC; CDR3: CASSARTGAGGEQFF